The clone carrying this T cell receptor (beta chain) was observed a single time. As yet, its antigen is unknown. This sample was included in a study of OX40 agonist ivuxolimab in advanced cancers. Overall study: As their treatment, patients were administered ivuxolimab, an agonistic anti-OX40 (CD134) antibody.

Exclusion of a patient followed from autoimmune disease history or systemic immunosuppression. Germline V lookup: CDR1 ENHRY, CDR2 SYGVKD. The CDR3 covers 13 residues. Trimming shortened V by 11 bases and J by 0 bases, and 11 bases separated the two germline ends. Points from the study as a whole: The 0.1-3.0 mg/kg partial responders had among the lowest clonal expansion.

The method was immunoSEQ multiplex PCR; TCRdb's version includes in-frame clones alone and lacks a portion of them. Here the sample spans around 14,000 clones, 70% to 80% being singletons. The clonotype comes from an adult with an advanced solid tumor such as melanoma, head and neck, liver or kidney cancer. This material consisted of CD4+ or CD8+ T cells sorted from blood, taken in a trial of the OX40 agonist ivuxolimab. This chain links TRBV10-3 with TRBJ2-1; the D gene is possibly TRBD1 (5 bases). The CDR3 protein is CASRVGSYNEQFF. As DNA, the CDR3 is TGTGCCTCCAGGGTTGGCTCCTACAATGAGCAGTTCTTC.